Described below is a single T cell receptor beta chain sequence and its context. Its antigen is not known. Unique molecular identifiers tagged the TCR beta cDNA libraries. TCRdb reprocessed the PCR reads with MiXCR, giving one entry per CDR3 protein. The sample holds hundreds of thousands of distinct CDR3 sequences; 59% are singletons and the top ten take around 10%. This sample stems from a study of post-analysis software for immune sequencing data. Findings of the study overall: Four to six TRBV segments were significantly more frequent in patients than in controls. TRBV5-6, TRBV5-1 and TRBV20-1 were among these segments. Controls showed significantly higher normalized Chao1 diversity than did multiple sclerosis patients.

CDR1 and CDR2 (germline): LNHNV, YYDKDF (reference sequence). The CDR3 is made up of 13 amino acids. V was clipped by 1 base and J by 10 bases, with 14 bases between them. Sequencing used blood. The V and J genes are TRBV15 and TRBJ2-7, with D maybe TRBD2 (5 bases). The receptor was isolated from a girl under 10 years old with multiple sclerosis. The DNA of the CDR3 is TGTGCCACCAGCAGAGTAGTCAGCGGAGCCCAGTACTTC. The encoded protein is CATSRVVSGAQYF.